The 5 T cell receptor beta chains below were found in one sample sequenced in a study of response to subunit inactivated influenza vaccine. TCRdb re-analysed the RT-PCR reads in MiXCR, keeping a single row per CDR3 protein. The sample consists of a few hundred thousand distinct CDR3 sequences, around 20% of them appearing once. This material consisted of PBMCs from blood, taken about 20 months after vaccination. These receptors were obtained from a man aged 50-75 years who received an inactivated influenza vaccine.

This clonotype was observed a few times. The chain couples TRBV20-1 to TRBJ1-5; D is uncertain. The CDR3 consists of 16 residues. Trimming removed 1 base from V and 2 bases from J, with 15 bases in between. The germline gives CDR1 DFQATT, CDR2 SNEGSKA (reference sequence). CDR3 sequence reads: CSARASRALGNQPQHF. CDR3 coding DNA: TGCAGTGCTAGAGCCTCGCGGGCCTTGGGCAATCAGCCCCAGCATTTT.

This clonotype was recorded many times. V gene TRBV2 combines with J gene TRBJ1-1; D is unclear. The V end lost 3 bases, the J end lost 0 bases, and 8 bases lay between the germline ends. CDR1 is SNHLY, CDR2 FYNNEI, per germline. The CDR3 is 14 amino acids. The CDR3 reads CASSDGRLNTEAFF. For the CDR3, the DNA is TGTGCCAGCAGTGATGGGAGGTTGAACACTGAAGCTTTCTTT.

This clonotype has a handful of counts. The V call is TRBV18, the J call TRBJ1-1; no clear D gene. Between the trimmed V and J ends, which lost 1 base and 6 bases, there was a span of 12 bases. Germline V lookup: CDR1 KGHSH, CDR2 LQKENI. The length of the CDR3 is 14 residues. Here the CDR3 reads CASSPLAGIPEAFF. DNA for the CDR3: TGTGCCAGCTCACCACTAGCCGGGATCCCTGAAGCTTTCTTT. The full variable domain, completed using reference TRBV18 and TRBJ1-1, is NAGVMQNPRHLVRRRGQEARLRCSPMKGHSHVYWYRQLPEEGLKFMVYLQKENIIDESGMPKERFSAEFPKEGPSILRIQQVVRGDSAAYFCASSPLAGIPEAFFGQGTRLTVV.

This clonotype was seen repeatedly, ten times or more. The gene calls are TRBV12-3 or TRBV12-4 and TRBJ1-4, with 8 bases matching TRBD1. This CDR3 is built from 14 residues. V trimming: 3 bases; J trimming: 4 bases; junction bases outside the gene matches: 1. Written as DNA, the CDR3 is TGTGCCAGCAGTTTGGGACAGGTTAATGAAAAACTGTTTTTT. Its protein product is CASSLGQVNEKLFF.

This clonotype was seen repeatedly, ten times or more. The V call is TRBV6-6, the J call TRBJ2-5; the D call may be TRBD1 or TRBD2 (6 bases each). Germline V gene data show CDR1 as MNHNY and CDR2 as SVGAGI (reference sequence). Trimming stripped 2 bases from V and 5 bases from J, with 18 bases between. This CDR3 spans 16 amino acids. In nucleotides, the CDR3 is TGTGCCAGCAGTTACGGAACTAGCAAAGGGGGGGAGACCCAGTACTTC. Translated: CASSYGTSKGGETQYF.